Shown below are 32 T cell receptor beta chains from a single sample sequenced in a study of T cell responses to AZD1222 COVID-19 vaccine. The data were produced by immunoSEQ multiplex PCR, yet TCRdb's version contains in-frame clones alone and is incomplete. The table lists over 120,000 clones, over 75% of them singletons. Here the sequenced sample was peripheral blood, taken on day 0 of AZD1222 vaccination. The receptors stem from an adult in good health.

The V gene is TRBV29-1, the J gene TRBJ2-2; 11 nucleotides line up with TRBD2. The junction had 10 bases not matched to a gene; V was cut back by 5 bases and J by 2 bases. Germline V gene data show CDR1 as SQVTM and CDR2 as ANQGSEA. This CDR3 has 17 amino acids. This CDR3 reads CSVIGTSGSLNTGELFF. DNA of the CDR3: TGCAGCGTTATTGGGACTAGCGGTTCACTAAACACCGGGGAGCTGTTTTTT.

As to this clone: Its ends do not fully match the called genes, so a read error is possible. The chain is built from TRBV7-7 and TRBJ1-4; D unclear. Germline V lookup: CDR1 SSHAT, CDR2 FNYEAQ (reference sequence). CDR3 length: 15 amino acids. The CDR3 sequence is CASSSVPLEAEKLFF. As DNA, the CDR3 is TGTGCTAGCAGCTCAGTGCCGCTGGAAGCTGAAAAACTGTTTTTT.

The CDR3 DNA follows: TGTGCCAGCAGAGGGACGGGGAATTACAATGAGCAGTTCTTC. This sequence encodes CASRGTGNYNEQFF. The chain carries TRBV27 and TRBJ2-1; TRBD1 or TRBD2 may be the D gene (5 bases each). V dropped 6 bases and J dropped 4 bases, with 13 bases sitting between them. The CDR3 covers 14 residues. CDR1 MNHEY and CDR2 SMNVEV come from the germline V gene (reference sequence).

V and J are TRBV6-1 and TRBJ1-1; D is ambiguous. Looked up from germline, CDR1 is MNHNS and CDR2 is SASEGT. Trimming stripped 2 bases from V and 3 bases from J, with 13 bases between. The CDR3 loop spans 15 amino acids. The CDR3 DNA reads TGTGCCAGCAGTGAACGGAACAGACCCCACACTGAAGCTTTCTTT. It yields the protein CASSERNRPHTEAFF.

The J gene is TRBJ1-1, the V gene TRBV30; possible D gene TRBD1, 6 bases. The CDR3 sequence is 14 residues long. V shed 2 bases and J shed 0 bases, with 10 bases lying between them. Germline CDR1 reads GTSNPN; CDR2 reads SVGIG (reference sequence). The CDR3 loop is CAWSQDRMNTEAFF. The CDR3 nucleotides are TGTGCCTGGAGTCAGGACAGAATGAACACTGAAGCTTTCTTT.

This chain joins TRBV6-5 and TRBJ2-1; D unclear. V was cut by 0 bases and J by 4 bases, with 7 bases left in between. CDR1 is MNHEY, CDR2 SVGAGI, per germline. The CDR3 totals 14 residues. The CDR3 protein is CASSYSKGYNEQFF. DNA of the CDR3: TGTGCCAGCAGTTACTCGAAAGGATACAATGAGCAGTTCTTC.

This chain links TRBV9 with TRBJ1-3; D gene ambiguous. Trimming took 0 bases from V and 4 from J, leaving 5 bases between them. This CDR3 comprises 13 residues. The germline V gene encodes CDR1 SGDLS and CDR2 YYNGEE. CDR3 loop: CASSVESGNTIYF. The CDR3 DNA sequence: TGTGCCAGCAGCGTAGAATCAGGAAACACCATATATTTT.

This clone has a handful of counts. This sequence joins TRBV4-1 and TRBJ1-1; D possibly corresponds to TRBD1 (6 bases). Germline CDR1 is MGHRA and CDR2 is YSYEKL. This CDR3 has 14 residues. V lost 4 bases and J 0 bases, leaving 9 bases between the germline ends. CDR3 region: CASSRGGLNTEAFF. Written as DNA, the CDR3 is TGCGCCAGCAGCCGTGGGGGGCTGAACACTGAAGCTTTCTTT.

V is TRBV3-1 (or the pseudogene TRBV3-2) and J is TRBJ2-5; tentatively, D is TRBD2 (5 bases). The CDR3 extends over 13 amino acids. Trimming stripped 8 bases from V and 3 bases from J, with 13 bases between. From germline, CDR1 is LGHDT and CDR2 YNNKEL (reference sequence). CDR3 nucleotides: TGTGCCAGCCTCGCCAGGACTGAAGAGACCCAGTACTTC. It is translated as CASLARTEETQYF.

The chain uses TRBV5-1 and TRBJ1-3, with D uncertain. Trimming removed 2 bases at V and 0 bases at J, with 9 bases between. The V gene's germline CDR1 is SGHRS and CDR2 YFSETQ. The CDR3 has 15 amino acids. Here the CDR3 reads CASSLESISGNTIYF. For the CDR3, the DNA is TGCGCCAGCAGCTTAGAGTCGATCTCTGGAAACACCATATATTTT. Full variable domain (outside the CDR3, taken from reference TRBV5-1 and TRBJ1-3): KAGVTQTPRYLIKTRGQQVTLSCSPISGHRSVSWYQQTPGQGLQFLFEYFSETQRNKGNFPGRFSGRQFSNSRSEMNVSTLELGDSALYLCASSLESISGNTIYFGEGSWLTVV.

The chain combines TRBV5-6 with TRBJ1-2; D ambiguous. Germline lookup yields CDR1 SGHDT and CDR2 YYEEEE. CDR3 size: 14 residues. The V end lost 0 bases, the J end lost 1 base, and 7 bases lay between the germline ends. The CDR3 bases are TGTGCCAGCAGCTTGGTGTGGGGTAACTATGGCTACACCTTC. As protein: CASSLVWGNYGYTF.

This clone was counted once. The chain couples TRBV6-5 to TRBJ2-7; D gene uncertain. V shed 6 bases and J shed 0 bases, with 6 bases lying between them. The CDR3 is 12 amino acids. In germline, CDR1 is MNHEY, CDR2 SVGAGI. This chain's CDR3 is CASSQTSYEQYF. For the CDR3, the DNA is TGTGCCAGCAGCCAGACCTCCTACGAGCAGTACTTC.

The V gene is TRBV5-1, the J gene TRBJ1-1, with D possibly matching TRBD1 (5 bases). CDR1 and CDR2 (germline): SGHRS, YFSETQ. The CDR3 is made up of 17 amino acids. Between the trimmed V and J ends, which lost 3 bases and 1 base, there was a span of 19 bases. The CDR3 coding sequence is TGCGCCAGCAGCTCTACCCTCGGGACCACAAAGAACACTGAAGCTTTCTTT. Translated: CASSSTLGTTKNTEAFF.

The rearrangement links TRBV23-1 to TRBJ2-2; D not resolved. TRBV23-1 is placed among ORFs of uncertain function. Between the trimmed V and J ends, which lost 9 bases and 3 bases, there was a span of 5 bases. The CDR3 is 11 amino acids. The chain's CDR3 is CARAYTGELFF. Here the CDR3 DNA reads TGCGCCAGGGCGTACACCGGGGAGCTGTTTTTT.

V and J are TRBV27 and TRBJ1-5; D is perhaps TRBD1 (5 bases). With 7 bases removed from V and 10 bases from J, the gap between germline ends came to 26 bases. The CDR3 sequence is 16 residues long. Germline V gene data show CDR1 as MNHEY and CDR2 as SMNVEV (reference sequence). The CDR3 DNA sequence: TGTGCCAGCACCCGGGTGTCGGGGGTGGCCGTCGGCCCCCAGCATTTT. This encodes CASTRVSGVAVGPQHF.

The chain joins TRBV24-1 to TRBJ1-4, with 7 nucleotides matching TRBD1. The trim removed 5 bases at V and 8 bases at J, leaving 7 bases unmatched. CDR1 and CDR2 from the germline V gene are KGHDR and SFDVKD. The CDR3 is made up of 14 amino acids. The CDR3 region has the DNA TGTGCCACCAGTGCCTCAGGGGGGCGCGAAAAACTGTTTTTT. This encodes CATSASGGREKLFF.

The table lists this clone with a count of one. This chain joins TRBV7-2 and TRBJ1-1; no reliable D call. The germline V and J ends were trimmed by 7 bases and 7 bases, with 19 bases remaining between them. CDR3 length: 14 amino acids. CDR1 SGHTA and CDR2 FQGNSA come from the germline V gene. CDR3 sequence: CASTYLGPAGEAFF. As DNA, the CDR3 is TGTGCCAGCACCTACCTCGGACCCGCCGGTGAAGCTTTCTTT.

The chain recombines TRBV3-1 (or the pseudogene TRBV3-2) with TRBJ2-7; TRBD1 matches 7 bases. Losses at the gene ends were 4 bases for V and 1 base for J; bases not matched to a gene: 4. The germline V gene has CDR1 LGHDT and CDR2 YNNKEL (reference sequence). The CDR3 is 14 residues long. In nucleotides, the CDR3 is TGTGCCAGCAGCCCCGGGACAGCTTCCTACGAGCAGTACTTC. This gives the protein CASSPGTASYEQYF.

In its sample, this clone was seen a few times. The gene calls are TRBV9 and TRBJ2-7; the D gene is possibly TRBD2 (5 bases). This CDR3 has 13 amino acids. CDR1 and CDR2 from the germline V gene are SGDLS and YYNGEE. V lost 0 bases, J lost 6 bases, and 10 bases lay in between. The CDR3 DNA sequence: TGTGCCAGCAGCGTAGATACGGGGAGCGAGCAGTACTTC. Translated: CASSVDTGSEQYF.

V and J are TRBV5-4 and TRBJ2-1; a possible D gene is TRBD2 (5 bases). The CDR3 sequence is 14 residues long. CDR1 is SGHNT and CDR2 is YYREEE in the germline V gene (reference sequence). Trimming removed 1 base from V and 4 bases from J, with 9 bases in between. CDR3 sequence (DNA): TGTGCCAGCAGCTTGCGAACGGGGTACAATGAGCAGTTCTTC. This translates into CASSLRTGYNEQFF.

The chain carries TRBV15 and TRBJ2-2; the D call may be TRBD1 or TRBD2 (6 bases each). This CDR3 region has 14 residues. Germline CDR1 and CDR2: LNHNV and YYDKDF (reference sequence). V dropped 3 bases and J dropped 7 bases, with 12 bases sitting between them. CDR3 nucleotide sequence: TGTGCCACCAGCAGTCGGGGGCGAGGCGGGGAGCTGTTTTTT. Protein product: CATSSRGRGGELFF.

By share of the sample, this clone is medium-sized. V gene TRBV28 combines with J gene TRBJ1-2; a weak D match, TRBD1 (6 bases). V dropped 6 bases and J dropped 0 bases, with 14 bases sitting between them. This CDR3 is built from 15 residues. Germline assignment: CDR1 MDHEN and CDR2 SYDVKM. The CDR3 sequence is CASRPRGRSNYGYTF. CDR3 sequence (DNA): TGTGCCAGCAGACCCAGGGGCCGTTCTAACTATGGCTACACCTTC.

As DNA, the CDR3 is TGTGCCAGCAGTGACGAGTCGGAGACCCAGTACTTC. Its protein is CASSDESETQYF. The chain is built from TRBV2 and TRBJ2-5; D not resolved. The CDR3 covers 12 residues. Trimming took 3 bases from V and 5 from J, leaving 7 bases between them. The germline CDR1 and CDR2 sequences are SNHLY and FYNNEI.

This chain links TRBV10-2 with TRBJ2-1; D gene ambiguous. Germline assignment: CDR1 WSHSY and CDR2 SAAADI. This CDR3 has 11 amino acids. Trimming took 0 bases from V and 9 from J, leaving 3 bases between them. CDR3 loop: CASSESSEQFF. CDR3 bases: TGCGCCAGCAGTGAGTCTAGTGAGCAGTTCTTC.

The chain recombines TRBV4-1 with TRBJ1-3, with D tentatively TRBD1 (6 bases). The CDR3 sequence is 16 residues long. V was trimmed by 4 bases and J by 0 bases, leaving 13 bases between them. Germline V gene data show CDR1 as MGHRA and CDR2 as YSYEKL. The CDR3: CASSPSRQASGNTIYF. CDR3 DNA sequence: TGCGCCAGCAGCCCTTCTCGACAGGCCTCTGGAAACACCATATATTTT.

This clone appeared once. This rearrangement joins TRBV19 to TRBJ1-6; D is uncertain. Germline CDR1 and CDR2: LNHDA and SQIVND (reference sequence). Trimming pared 3 bases from V and 9 bases from J, leaving 9 bases between. This CDR3 has 13 amino acids. As DNA, the CDR3 is TGTGCCAGTAGTATCGGGCGGGGTTCACCCCTCCACTTT. It specifies CASSIGRGSPLHF.

As concerns this clone: The sample contains more than one DNA sequence encoding this CDR3. The V call is TRBV5-1, the J call TRBJ2-3; unclear D gene. CDR3 size: 11 residues. Trimming pared 0 bases from V and 6 bases from J, leaving 2 bases between. Germline CDR1 and CDR2: SGHRS and YFSETQ. Here the CDR3 reads CASSLGDTQYF. The CDR3 DNA is TGCGCCAGCAGCTTGGGGGATACGCAGTATTTT.

This chain links TRBV2 with TRBJ2-2; D gene uncertain. V lost 7 bases to trimming and J lost 6 bases, with 12 bases between them. Germline V gene lookup returns CDR1 SNHLY and CDR2 FYNNEI. This CDR3 has 13 amino acids. The CDR3 sequence: CASTPSESGELFF. The CDR3 coding sequence is TGTGCCAGCACTCCGTCGGAGTCCGGGGAGCTGTTTTTT.

The V and J genes are TRBV27 and TRBJ1-1; TRBD1 matches 9 bases. The CDR3 runs to 15 residues. V was pared by 4 bases and J by 0 bases, with 3 bases of the junction left unmatched. Germline-derived CDR1 and CDR2 are MNHEY and SMNVEV (reference sequence). The chain's CDR3 is CASSSWDRVNTEAFF. The CDR3 DNA reads as TGTGCCAGCAGTTCGTGGGACAGGGTGAACACTGAAGCTTTCTTT.

The chain couples TRBV19 to TRBJ1-6; D not resolved. Trimming removed 8 bases at V and 7 bases at J, with 12 bases between. CDR1 and CDR2 (germline): LNHDA, SQIVND (reference sequence). There are 13 residues in the CDR3. The CDR3 protein is CASQATGNSPLHF. CDR3 DNA sequence: TGTGCCAGTCAAGCGACGGGAAATTCACCCCTCCACTTT.

The chain links TRBV7-9 to TRBJ1-4, with 8 bases matching TRBD1. The CDR3 length is 14 residues. Germline values: CDR1 SEHNR, CDR2 FQNEAQ (reference sequence). With V trimmed by 4 bases and J by 7 bases, 5 bases remained unmatched. In DNA form, the CDR3 reads TGTGCCAGCAGCTCCAGGACAGGGAGTGAAAAACTGTTTTTT. This translates into CASSSRTGSEKLFF.

The rearrangement joins TRBV2 to TRBJ1-2; a weak D match, TRBD1 (6 bases). The CDR3 has 13 residues. The V gene's germline CDR1 is SNHLY and CDR2 FYNNEI. V was shortened by 6 bases and J by 2 bases, with 10 bases between the two germline ends. In nucleotides, the CDR3 is TGTGCCAGCAGACGGACAGAAAACTATGGCTACACCTTC. Translating gives CASRRTENYGYTF.